This T cell receptor (beta chain) was identified in a study of cytomegalovirus exposure and HLA in healthy donors. Study overall: The approximately 120 validation repertoires and the approximately 630 first-cohort repertoires shared a platform, a later analysis reported. The study's findings and limits: A later analysis found first-cohort TCR clusters tended to co-occur in the 90 to 150 validation repertoires.

The V and J ends lost 4 bases and 4 bases, in that order; junction bases with no gene match: 8. This CDR3 region has 16 residues. Germline V gives CDR1 SGHAT, CDR2 FQNNGV. On this clone itself: Its specificity is unknown.

Using immunoSEQ multiplex PCR, the repertoire was profiled, and TCRdb retains in-frame clones only, with some absent. The sample holds roughly 300,000 clones; roughly 90% are singletons and the top ten take approximately 1%. The sample consisted of PBMCs. The rearrangement links TRBV11-2 to TRBJ2-3, with 10 positions matching TRBD2. This receptor was obtained from a woman aged 25 to 39 in good health and CMV-seropositive. The CDR3 is CASSSIVLAGSDTQYF. The CDR3 coding sequence is TGTGCCAGCAGCTCTATTGTACTAGCGGGGTCAGATACGCAGTATTTT.